Below, 3 T cell receptor beta chains from the same sample are listed, as sequenced in a study of T cells in Graves' hyperthyroidism and ophthalmopathy. The TCR beta CDR3 regions underwent amplification using RNA transcripts as the source. The primer set for the first-round RT-PCR of the TCR CDR3 was HTBI. In TCRdb, the multiplex PCR reads were re-called with MiXCR into one record per CDR3 protein. This table has 130,000 to 150,000 distinct CDR3 sequences, around 21% appearing once. The sample consisted of blood. Receptors originate from a woman aged 50 to 60 with Graves' hyperthyroidism that later progressed to Graves' ophthalmopathy.

This clonotype was recorded many times. The rearrangement joins TRBV6-2 or TRBV6-3 to TRBJ1-6; the D is unclear. Germline V gene data show CDR1 as MNHEY and CDR2 as SVGEGT. Trimming removed 1 base from V and 5 bases from J, with 9 bases in between. This CDR3 has 15 residues. This CDR3 is CASSYLETNNSPLHF. As DNA, the CDR3 is TGTGCCAGCAGTTACTTGGAAACCAATAATTCACCCCTCCACTTT.

The chain is built from TRBV20-1 and TRBJ1-5, with a weak D call TRBD1 (5 bases). CDR1 is DFQATT, CDR2 SNEGSKA, per germline (reference sequence). The CDR3 has 14 residues. V was trimmed by 3 bases and J by 1 base, leaving 10 bases between them. For the CDR3, the DNA is TGCAGTGCTAGGGAAGGGGCGAGCAATCAGCCCCAGCATTTT. Translated, it gives CSAREGASNQPQHF.

The J gene is TRBJ1-1, the V gene TRBV6-2 or TRBV6-3; 9 nucleotides line up with TRBD1. V lost 4 bases, J lost 10 bases, and 19 bases stayed unmatched. The CDR3 is 17 residues long. CDR1 and CDR2 (germline): MNHEY, SVGEGT. The CDR3 DNA is TGTGCCAGCAGTTCCACTAAGGCATCTTCCGGGACAGGGCGAGCTTTCTTT. It translates to CASSSTKASSGTGRAFF.